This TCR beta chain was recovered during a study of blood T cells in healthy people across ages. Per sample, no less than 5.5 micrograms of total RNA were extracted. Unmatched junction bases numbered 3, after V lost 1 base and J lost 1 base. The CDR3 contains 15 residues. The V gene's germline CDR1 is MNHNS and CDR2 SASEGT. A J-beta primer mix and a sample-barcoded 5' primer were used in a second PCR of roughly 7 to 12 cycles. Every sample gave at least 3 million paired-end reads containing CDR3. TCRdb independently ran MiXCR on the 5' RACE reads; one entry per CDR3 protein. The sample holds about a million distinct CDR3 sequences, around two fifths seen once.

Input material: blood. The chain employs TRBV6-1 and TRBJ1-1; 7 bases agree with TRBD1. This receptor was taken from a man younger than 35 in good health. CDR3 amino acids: CASSEVGTANTEAFF. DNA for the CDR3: TGTGCCAGCAGTGAAGTCGGGACAGCGAACACTGAAGCTTTCTTT.